This paragraph reports one TCR beta chain. Its antigen remains unidentified. This sample is part of a study of beta chain features in type 1 diabetes. Study observations and caveats: PCR might preferentially amplify shorter templates, equally in patients and controls. Sampled from patients, naive, central memory and Treg TCRB repertoires appeared more similar than those sampled from healthy donors.

All of the isolated RNA was reverse transcribed, so expressed TCRB transcripts were sequenced. The repertoire was sequenced with immunoSEQ multiplex PCR; TCRdb's copy has only in-frame clones and lacks some. The sample records 130,000 or so clones, just over 9% being singletons. J gave up 7 bases and V 5 bases, and 15 bases lay outside the gene matches. From germline, CDR1 is LNHNV and CDR2 YYDKDF (reference sequence). This CDR3 has 18 residues. V and J are TRBV15 and TRBJ2-1, with 12 nucleotides matching TRBD1. Sequencing was done on a sample of central memory CD4+ T cells from blood. The receptor comes from a young man in good health. The CDR3 region is CATSSGTGGPPRGNEQFF. CDR3 nucleotides: TGTGCCACCAGCTCTGGGACAGGGGGCCCTCCGAGGGGGAATGAGCAGTTCTTC.